A single sample is the source of the 5 T cell receptor beta chains below, sequenced in a study of blood T cell repertoires in COVID-19 (dated by TCRdb to about 2020). To prepare the library, the immunoSEQ multiplex PCR assay was applied. What TCRdb holds here is the immuneACCESS table cut down to in-frame rearrangements. Part of the clones is not present; checked against another copy, under half of the missing clones reflect an unresolved V gene, and the others are unexplained. The sample contains 180,000 or so clones, about 86% of them found a single time. Roughly 8.6% of the sample is in the top ten clones. Sequenced material: peripheral blood. The receptor source for this set is a man aged 55 to 70 with acute or convalescent COVID-19.

The gene calls are TRBV10-3 and TRBJ1-1; D is possibly TRBD1 (5 bases). CDR3 length equals 15 residues. The germline V gene encodes CDR1 ENHRY and CDR2 SYGVKD. Trimming took off 0 bases at V and 4 bases at J, with 12 bases between the two ends. The CDR3 bases are TGTGCCATCAGTGAGTCACGTCCGGGGGTCACTGAAGCTTTCTTT. Translated, it gives CAISESRPGVTEAFF.

This chain joins TRBV2 and TRBJ1-2; possible D gene TRBD1, 5 bases. Germline-derived CDR1 and CDR2 are SNHLY and FYNNEI. V lost 4 bases and J lost 5, with 11 bases in between. This CDR3 has 13 amino acids. The CDR3 nucleotides read TGTGCCAGCAGTGGACAGAGCCTTTATGGCTACACCTTC. Translation gives CASSGQSLYGYTF. Full variable domain (remainder filled in from reference TRBV2 and TRBJ1-2): EPEVTQTPSHQVTQMGQEVILRCVPISNHLYFYWYRQILGQKVEFLVSFYNNEISEKSEIFDDQFSVERPDGSNFTLKIRSTKLEDSAMYFCASSGQSLYGYTFGSGTRLTVV.

The V call is TRBV24-1, the J call TRBJ2-4; 11 bases are a match to TRBD2. The V segment lost 10 bases and the J segment 6 bases; nucleotides outside the gene matches: 4. In germline, CDR1 is KGHDR, CDR2 SFDVKD. The CDR3 is 13 amino acids. The CDR3 sequence: CATQGTSGNIQYF. In DNA, the CDR3 is TGTGCCACTCAAGGGACTAGCGGAAACATTCAGTACTTC.

The V and J genes are TRBV19 and TRBJ1-2; a weak D match, TRBD1 (6 bases). The V gene's germline CDR1 is LNHDA and CDR2 SQIVND (reference sequence). The ends were cut back, 9 bases at V and 4 bases at J, with 18 bases in the middle. The CDR3 covers 14 residues. This CDR3 reads CASPRGGRSYGYTF. The CDR3 DNA is TGTGCCAGCCCAAGAGGGGGAAGGAGCTATGGCTACACCTTC.

The rearrangement uses TRBV7-9 and TRBJ1-1; D might be TRBD1 (5 bases). The V and J ends lost 5 bases and 7 bases respectively, with 11 bases between them. Germline values: CDR1 SEHNR, CDR2 FQNEAQ (reference sequence). This CDR3 has 12 amino acids. CDR3 sequence: CASSRRGSEAFF. CDR3 bases: TGTGCCAGCAGCCGGAGGGGCAGTGAAGCTTTCTTT.